The clone carrying this T cell receptor (beta chain) has just a few counts. The antigen is undetermined. Libraries of TCR beta came from quantitative 5'-RACE with molecular barcodes. Each CDR3 protein is one row after TCRdb ran MiXCR on the 5' RACE reads. The sample includes roughly 440,000 distinct CDR3 sequences, 17% of them seen just once. With 0 bases removed from V and 0 bases from J, the gap between germline ends came to 12 bases. This CDR3 is 16 amino acids long. CDR1 and CDR2 from the germline V gene are SQVTM and ANQGSEA. The data derive from a study of CD8 T cells in ankylosing spondylitis. Findings of the study overall: Clones that were linked to disease were CD8+ and were relatively rare in peripheral blood. Reports of some motif variants in reactive arthritis synovial fluid and blood predate this one. According to the report, clones linked to the disease were significantly enriched in matched synovial fluid samples taken from ankylosing spondylitis patients. A motif in TCR beta, a set of eight or nine highly homologous variants, appeared characteristic of ankylosing spondylitis blood.

Material for sequencing was blood, either unsorted or a sorted T cell fraction (not recorded which). This receptor was identified in a male donor with ankylosing spondylitis. The genes are TRBV29-1 and TRBJ2-4; no definite D call. The CDR3 region is CSVEDSGLLAKNIQYF. The CDR3 bases are TGCAGCGTTGAAGATTCGGGCCTTTTAGCCAAAAACATTCAGTACTTC. Full variable domain (remainder filled in from reference TRBV29-1 and TRBJ2-4): SAVISQKPSRDICQRGTSLTIQCQVDSQVTMMFWYRQQPGQSLTLIATANQGSEATYESGFVIDKFPISRPNLTFSTLTVSNMSPEDSSIYLCSVEDSGLLAKNIQYFGAGTRLSVL.